A selection of T cell receptor beta chains follows, all from one sample in a study of cytomegalovirus exposure and HLA in healthy donors. Sequenced by immunoSEQ multiplex PCR; TCRdb stores in-frame clones only, minus some. Among 100,000 to 150,000 clones, more than 65% were seen once, and the ten largest hold approximately 4%. Sequencing was carried out using PBMCs. The receptor source for this set is a man aged 18 to 30 in good health and CMV-seropositive. CDR3s include the opening cysteine and the closing phenylalanine or tryptophan. D genes are given only for firm matches. Some rows mark clone size as missing; the rest say once, few, many or name a class of expanded clone.

DNA: TGTGCCAGCAGCCCCAACGGTGGGGGCTCAAATGAAAAACTGTTTTTT; CDR3: CASSPNGGGSNEKLFF; D: -; J: TRBJ1-4; size: -; V: TRBV7-9
DNA: TGTGCCAGCAGCTTTTTTAGCGACGAGCAGTACTTC; CDR3: CASSFFSDEQYF; D: -; J: TRBJ2-7; size: -; V: TRBV5-6
DNA: TGTGCCAGCAGCCCCGGGTGGGGGCAGAACACTGAAGCTTTCTTT; CDR3: CASSPGWGQNTEAFF; D: -; J: TRBJ1-1; size: -; V: TRBV6-1
DNA: TGTGCTAGTGGTTCCGGGACAGGGTATGAAAAACTGTTTTTT; CDR3: CASGSGTGYEKLFF; D: TRBD1; J: TRBJ1-4; size: -; V: TRBV12-5
DNA: TGTGCCAGCAGCACGAAACAGGGGGGAAGACACGAGCAGTACTTC; CDR3: CASSTKQGGRHEQYF; D: TRBD1; J: TRBJ2-7; size: -; V: TRBV5-6
DNA: TGTGCCAGCAGCGTAGAATTACAGGGAGAGTCTATCAATGAGCAGTTCTTC; CDR3: CASSVELQGESINEQFF; D: -; J: TRBJ2-1; size: -; V: TRBV9
DNA: TGTGCCAGCGGCCAACCCGACCAAGAGACCCAGTACTTC; CDR3: CASGQPDQETQYF; D: -; J: TRBJ2-5; size: once; V: TRBV6-6
DNA: TGTGCCAGCAGCCCCATTTCATGGGGCGCAGGTGGTAACTATGGCTACACCTTC; CDR3: CASSPISWGAGGNYGYTF; D: -; J: TRBJ1-2; size: few; V: TRBV11-2
DNA: TGCGCCAGCAACCAGAATCCTAGCGGGAGGGCCACAGATACGCAGTATTTT; CDR3: CASNQNPSGRATDTQYF; D: TRBD2; J: TRBJ2-3; size: -; V: TRBV5-1
DNA: TGCGCCAGCAGCTCGGGGAGGGGGGCCTCCTACAATGAGCAGTTCTTC; CDR3: CASSSGRGASYNEQFF; D: -; J: TRBJ2-1; size: -; V: TRBV5-1
DNA: TGTGCCAGCAGCTTCTTTAGCGGGGGGCCCCCAGATACGCAGTATTTT; CDR3: CASSFFSGGPPDTQYF; D: TRBD2; J: TRBJ2-3; size: -; V: TRBV7-2
DNA: TGTGCCAGCGACCCCTGGAGCGACACTGAAGCTTTCTTT; CDR3: CASDPWSDTEAFF; D: -; J: TRBJ1-1; size: -; V: TRBV11-2
DNA: TGTGCCAGCAGTTCCCCTCAAGAGACCCAGTACTTC; CDR3: CASSSPQETQYF; D: -; J: TRBJ2-5; size: once; V: TRBV6-5
DNA: TGTGCCAGCAGCCAGGACAGGAGCTCCTATAATTCACCCCTCCACTTT; CDR3: CASSQDRSSYNSPLHF; D: TRBD1; J: TRBJ1-6; size: few; V: TRBV7-2
DNA: TGCGCCAGCAGCCAGATTCAAACAGGGTTGTTTTTTACTGAAGCTTTCTTT; CDR3: CASSQIQTGLFFTEAFF; D: -; J: TRBJ1-1; size: -; V: TRBV4-1
DNA: TGTGCCAGTAGTATAGATCGGACAGAATATAGCAATCAGCCCCAGCATTTT; CDR3: CASSIDRTEYSNQPQHF; D: -; J: TRBJ1-5; size: -; V: TRBV19
DNA: TGTGCCAGCAGTTCAGGGGAGACTTCACCCCTCCACTTT; CDR3: CASSSGETSPLHF; D: -; J: TRBJ1-6; size: -; V: TRBV6-1
DNA: TGTGCCAGCTCACCAGACAGGGGCGTTGAAGCTTTCTTT; CDR3: CASSPDRGVEAFF; D: TRBD1; J: TRBJ1-1; size: -; V: TRBV18
DNA: TGCGCCAGCAGCTTGGTGTCTCCTAGCGGGAGGGCTCTCACAGATACGCAGTATTTT; CDR3: CASSLVSPSGRALTDTQYF; D: TRBD2; J: TRBJ2-3; size: -; V: TRBV5-1
DNA: TGCGCCAGCAGCCAAGCGTTAATGGGACAGGGTGAAAAACTGTTTTTT; CDR3: CASSQALMGQGEKLFF; D: TRBD1; J: TRBJ1-4; size: -; V: TRBV4-1
DNA: TGCGCCAGCAGTGAGACGGTGGCGGGCCCGACCTACGAGCAGTACTTC; CDR3: CASSETVAGPTYEQYF; D: -; J: TRBJ2-7; size: -; V: TRBV10-2
DNA: TGTGCCAGCAGCGTAGTCCTCACAGGGCACTCCTACAATGAGCAGTTCTTC; CDR3: CASSVVLTGHSYNEQFF; D: -; J: TRBJ2-1; size: -; V: TRBV9
DNA: TGCGCCAGCACCCCCCGGTTTCCAGGACAGGGGAGTTACTCCTACAATGAGCAGTTCTTC; CDR3: CASTPRFPGQGSYSYNEQFF; D: TRBD1; J: TRBJ2-1; size: -; V: TRBV10-2
DNA: TGTGCCAGCAGCTTGGGGCCGGTCTTAGAGAACTATGGCTACACCTTC; CDR3: CASSLGPVLENYGYTF; D: -; J: TRBJ1-2; size: -; V: TRBV7-9
DNA: TGTGCCACCAGCATCCGCGGACAGGTTGGAGAGACCCAGTACTTC; CDR3: CATSIRGQVGETQYF; D: TRBD1; J: TRBJ2-5; size: -; V: TRBV15
DNA: TGTGCCAGCGGAGTAACAGGGGGCGAGCAGTACTTC; CDR3: CASGVTGGEQYF; D: TRBD1; J: TRBJ2-7; size: -; V: TRBV5-6
DNA: TGTGCCAGCAGCCGAGGAGAACTGCGGTTACAAATCGACGAGCAGTACTTC; CDR3: CASSRGELRLQIDEQYF; D: -; J: TRBJ2-7; size: -; V: TRBV5-6
DNA: TGTGCCAGCAGCTTTACCCCAGGTCGTGCCTCCTACGAGCAGTACTTC; CDR3: CASSFTPGRASYEQYF; D: -; J: TRBJ2-7; size: -; V: TRBV5-4
DNA: TGCGCCAGCAGCCAAGATGGGCAGGATGAGCAGTTCTTC; CDR3: CASSQDGQDEQFF; D: -; J: TRBJ2-1; size: few; V: TRBV4-1
DNA: TGTGCCAGCAGGGGGCAATTGGGCCTGAATGAAAAACTGTTTTTT; CDR3: CASRGQLGLNEKLFF; D: -; J: TRBJ1-4; size: -; V: TRBV2
DNA: TGTGCCACCAGCACCCCGAACAGGGGGCCAAGACAGCCCCAGCATTTT; CDR3: CATSTPNRGPRQPQHF; D: TRBD1; J: TRBJ1-5; size: -; V: TRBV15
DNA: TGTGCCAGCAGTTCGGGGGGTCCGAGCACAGATACGCAGTATTTT; CDR3: CASSSGGPSTDTQYF; D: TRBD2; J: TRBJ2-3; size: -; V: TRBV6-5
DNA: TGTGCCAGTAGTAGCGGGCCGAATGAAGAGACCCAGTACTTC; CDR3: CASSSGPNEETQYF; D: -; J: TRBJ2-5; size: -; V: TRBV19